This T cell receptor beta chain was identified in a study of beta chain features in type 1 diabetes. Study-wide results and limits: Among all four CD4+ subsets, Type 1 diabetes patients had TCRB CDR3s that were moderately but significantly shorter. The naive, central memory and Treg TCRB repertoires showed an apparent similarity that was greater among patients than among healthy donors.

The CDR3 covers 15 residues. Germline V gene data show CDR1 as SGHVS and CDR2 as FNYEAQ. Trimming cost V 6 bases and J 2 bases, with 11 bases left between them. This clone was seen a few times. Its antigen remains unidentified. Every isolated RNA sample was fully reverse transcribed, so sequencing captured expressed TCRB transcripts. Clones were sequenced by immunoSEQ multiplex PCR, and TCRdb holds only the in-frame ones, with some missing. Of hundreds of thousands of clones in the sample, roughly 13% were seen once. The V call is TRBV7-6, the J call TRBJ2-6, with D tentatively TRBD1 (5 bases). The sequenced material came from naive CD4+ T cells from blood. This clonotype originated in a man younger than 35 with type 1 diabetes. The DNA for the CDR3 is TGTGCCAGCAGTATTGCAGGGCCTGGGGCCAACGTCCTGACTTTC. Its translation: CASSIAGPGANVLTF.